The present T cell receptor beta chain was sequenced within a study of blood T cells in healthy people across ages. Approximately 9.2 milliliters was the volume of peripheral blood drawn from each donor. Primers used in a second PCR of roughly 6 to 11 cycles were a sample-barcoded 5' primer and a J-beta primer mix. MiXCR, run by TCRdb on the 5' RACE reads, gives a single entry per CDR3 protein. The sample includes fewer than 800,000 distinct CDR3 sequences, 45% to 50% of them seen just once. The sequence was obtained from a woman aged 60-75 years in good health. The sequenced sample consisted of blood.

The CDR3 DNA sequence: TGCAGCGTTAGGGGCGGATTTTACAATGAGCAGTTCTTC. Amino acid sequence: CSVRGGFYNEQFF. The gene calls are TRBV29-1 and TRBJ2-1; D perhaps matches TRBD1 (5 bases). The CDR3 extends over 13 amino acids. The germline CDR1 and CDR2 sequences are SQVTM and ANQGSEA. V was clipped by 5 bases and J by 4 bases, with 12 bases between them.